A selection of T cell receptor beta chains follows, all from one sample in a study of T-cell memory formation after mild COVID-19. TCRdb re-derived calls from the 5' RACE reads in MiXCR, one entry per CDR3 protein. The sample has some 350,000 distinct CDR3 sequences, around a sixth seen once. The sequenced sample consisted of PBMCs or a T cell subset sorted from them (not recorded which). The receptor source for this set is a man in his late teens or twenties who had mild COVID-19 (a few samples of this study predate the infection). Cell type and time point are not known. Both conserved end residues are part of each CDR3. The D gene is left open where the match is weak. Expanded clones are given a class, and other clones once, few, many or no size at all.

j_gene | abundance | d_gene | v_gene | CDR3aa | CDR3nt
TRBJ2-5 | . | . | TRBV24-1 | CATSDLGGQETQYF | TGTGCCACCAGTGATCTGGGGGGCCAAGAGACCCAGTACTTC
TRBJ1-6 | many | . | TRBV4-1 | CASSHQTRGPRFRNSPLHF | TGCGCCAGCAGCCACCAAACGCGGGGACCAAGGTTTCGTAATTCACCCCTCCACTTT
TRBJ2-3 | few | TRBD2 | TRBV7-7 | CASSLKRGGGTDTQYF | TGTGCCAGCAGCTTAAAGCGGGGGGGTGGCACAGATACGCAGTATTTT
TRBJ2-3 | . | . | TRBV2 | CARSAVPADTQYF | TGTGCCAGGTCCGCAGTTCCGGCAGATACGCAGTATTTT
TRBJ2-5 | . | . | TRBV5-1 | CASSVQGVTETQYF | TGCGCCAGCAGCGTACAGGGAGTCACAGAGACCCAGTACTTC
TRBJ2-1 | many | TRBD1 | TRBV7-3 | CASGTGPFNEQFF | TGTGCCAGCGGGACAGGGCCGTTCAATGAGCAGTTCTTC
TRBJ2-1 | . | . | TRBV29-1 | CSVPPARGTDNEQFF | TGCAGCGTCCCCCCCGCGCGGGGGACAGACAATGAGCAGTTCTTC
TRBJ2-7 | . | TRBD1 | TRBV12-3/TRBV12-4 | CASSLPGTVSSYEQYF | TGTGCCAGCAGTCTCCCCGGGACAGTGAGCTCCTACGAGCAGTACTTC
TRBJ2-1 | many | TRBD2 | TRBV3-1 | CASSRGAGYNEQFF | TGTGCCAGCAGCCGAGGAGCGGGGTACAATGAGCAGTTCTTC
TRBJ1-4 | . | . | TRBV11-2 | CASSLGPGTGNEKLFF | TGTGCCAGCAGCTTAGGACCCGGGACGGGGAATGAAAAACTGTTTTTT
TRBJ2-5 | . | . | TRBV9 | CASSVEGGRETQYF | TGTGCCAGCAGCGTAGAGGGGGGGCGCGAGACCCAGTACTTC
TRBJ2-1 | few | . | TRBV4-3 | CASSQVGGANNEQFF | TGCGCCAGCAGCCAAGTCGGCGGGGCCAACAATGAGCAGTTCTTC
TRBJ2-1 | many | . | TRBV6-6 | CASSPGLNNEQFF | TGTGCCAGCAGTCCGGGACTTAACAATGAGCAGTTCTTC
TRBJ1-1 | . | . | TRBV20-1 | CSARGGSRNTEAFF | TGCAGTGCTAGAGGGGGGAGTAGGAACACTGAAGCTTTCTTT